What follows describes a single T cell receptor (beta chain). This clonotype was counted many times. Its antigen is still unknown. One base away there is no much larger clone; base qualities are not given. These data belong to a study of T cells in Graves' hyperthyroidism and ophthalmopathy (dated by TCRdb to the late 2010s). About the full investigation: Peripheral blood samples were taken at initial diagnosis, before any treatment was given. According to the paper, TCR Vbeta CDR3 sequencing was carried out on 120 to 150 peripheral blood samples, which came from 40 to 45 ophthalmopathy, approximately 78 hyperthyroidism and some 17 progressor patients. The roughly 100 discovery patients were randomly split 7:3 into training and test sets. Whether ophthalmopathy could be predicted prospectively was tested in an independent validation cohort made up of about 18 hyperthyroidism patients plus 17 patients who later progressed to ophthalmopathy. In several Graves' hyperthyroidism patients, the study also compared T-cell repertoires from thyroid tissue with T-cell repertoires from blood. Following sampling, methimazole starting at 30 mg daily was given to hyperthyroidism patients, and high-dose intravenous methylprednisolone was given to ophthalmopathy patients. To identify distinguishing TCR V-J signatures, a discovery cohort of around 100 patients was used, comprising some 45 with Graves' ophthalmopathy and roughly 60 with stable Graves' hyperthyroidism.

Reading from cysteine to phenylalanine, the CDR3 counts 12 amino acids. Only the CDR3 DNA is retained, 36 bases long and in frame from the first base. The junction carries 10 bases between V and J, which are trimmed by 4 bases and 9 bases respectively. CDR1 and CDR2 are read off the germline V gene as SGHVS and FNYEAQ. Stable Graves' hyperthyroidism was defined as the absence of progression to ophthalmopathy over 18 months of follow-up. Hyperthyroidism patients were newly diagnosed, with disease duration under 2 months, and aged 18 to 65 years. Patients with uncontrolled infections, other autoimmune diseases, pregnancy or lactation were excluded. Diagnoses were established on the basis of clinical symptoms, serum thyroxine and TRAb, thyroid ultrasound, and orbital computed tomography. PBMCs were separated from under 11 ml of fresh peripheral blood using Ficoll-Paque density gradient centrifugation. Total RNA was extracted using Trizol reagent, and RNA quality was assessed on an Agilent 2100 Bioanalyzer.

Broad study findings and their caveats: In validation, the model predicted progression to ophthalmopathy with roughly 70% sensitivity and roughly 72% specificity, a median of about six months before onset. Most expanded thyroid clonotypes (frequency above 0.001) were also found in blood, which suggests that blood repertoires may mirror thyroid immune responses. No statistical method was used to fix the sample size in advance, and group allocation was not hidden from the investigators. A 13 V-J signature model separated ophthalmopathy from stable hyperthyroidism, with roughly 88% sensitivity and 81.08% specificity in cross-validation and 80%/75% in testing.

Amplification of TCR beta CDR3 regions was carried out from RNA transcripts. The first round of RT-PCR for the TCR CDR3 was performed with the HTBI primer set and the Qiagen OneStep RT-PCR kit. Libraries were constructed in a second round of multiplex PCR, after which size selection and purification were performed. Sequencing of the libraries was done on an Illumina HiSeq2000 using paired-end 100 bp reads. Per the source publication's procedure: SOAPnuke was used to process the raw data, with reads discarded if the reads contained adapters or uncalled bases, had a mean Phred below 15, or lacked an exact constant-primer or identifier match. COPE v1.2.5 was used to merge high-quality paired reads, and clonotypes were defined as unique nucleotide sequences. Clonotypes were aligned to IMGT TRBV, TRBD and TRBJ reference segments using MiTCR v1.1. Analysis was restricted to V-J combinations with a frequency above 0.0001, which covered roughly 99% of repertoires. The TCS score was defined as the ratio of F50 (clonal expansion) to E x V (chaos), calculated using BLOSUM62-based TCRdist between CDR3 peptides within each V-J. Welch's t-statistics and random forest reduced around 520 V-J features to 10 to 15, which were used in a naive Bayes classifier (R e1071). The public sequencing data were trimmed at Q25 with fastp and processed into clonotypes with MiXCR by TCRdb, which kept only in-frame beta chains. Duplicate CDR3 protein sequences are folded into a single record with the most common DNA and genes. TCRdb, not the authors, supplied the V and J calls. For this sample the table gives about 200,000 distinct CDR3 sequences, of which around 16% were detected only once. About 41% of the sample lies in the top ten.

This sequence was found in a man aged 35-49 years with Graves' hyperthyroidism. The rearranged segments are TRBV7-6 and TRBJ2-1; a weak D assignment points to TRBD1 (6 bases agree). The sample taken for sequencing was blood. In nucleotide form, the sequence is TGTGCCAGCAGCTCGGACAGTTTTGAGCAGTTCTTC. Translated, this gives CASSSDSFEQFF. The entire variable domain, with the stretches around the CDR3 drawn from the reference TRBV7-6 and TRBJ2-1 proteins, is GAGVSQSPRYKVTKRGQDVALRCDPISGHVSLYWYRQALGQGPEFLTYFNYEAQQDKSGLPNDRFSAERPEGSISTLTIQRTEQRDSAMYRCASSSDSFEQFFGPGTRLTVL.